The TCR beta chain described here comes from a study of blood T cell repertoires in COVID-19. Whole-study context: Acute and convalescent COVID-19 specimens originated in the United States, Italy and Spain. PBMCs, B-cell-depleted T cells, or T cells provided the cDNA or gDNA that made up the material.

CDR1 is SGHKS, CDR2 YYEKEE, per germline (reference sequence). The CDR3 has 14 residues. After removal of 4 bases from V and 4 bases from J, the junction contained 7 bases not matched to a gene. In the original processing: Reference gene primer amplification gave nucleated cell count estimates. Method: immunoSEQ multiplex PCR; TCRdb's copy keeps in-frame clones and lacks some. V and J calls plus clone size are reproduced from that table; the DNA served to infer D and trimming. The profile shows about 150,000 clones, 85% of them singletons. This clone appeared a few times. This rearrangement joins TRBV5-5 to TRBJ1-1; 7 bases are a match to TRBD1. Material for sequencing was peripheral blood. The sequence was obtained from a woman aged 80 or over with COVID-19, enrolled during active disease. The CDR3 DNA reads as TGTGCCAGCAGCAATTACAGGGGATCCACTGAAGCTTTCTTT. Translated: CASSNYRGSTEAFF. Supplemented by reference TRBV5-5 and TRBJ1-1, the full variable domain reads DAGVTQSPTHLIKTRGQQVTLRCSPISGHKSVSWYQQVLGQGPQFIFQYYEKEERGRGNFPDRFSARQFPNYSSELNVNALLLGDSALYLCASSNYRGSTEAFFGQGTRLTVV.